These 10 T cell receptor beta chains share one sample of origin, sequenced in a study of cytomegalovirus exposure and HLA in healthy donors. 60 Vbeta and 13 Jbeta primers were used in PCR. Assay: immunoSEQ multiplex PCR; the TCRdb copy retains only in-frame clones and omits some. The repertoire consists of approximately 120,000 clones, with more than 80% occurring once and the leading ten covering around 8.9%. Input material: PBMCs. The receptors originated from a man aged 25 to 40 in good health and CMV-seropositive.

V gene TRBV5-1 combines with J gene TRBJ2-3; TRBD1 is a possible D gene (5 bases). The CDR3 contains 15 residues. V lost 0 bases, J lost 5 bases, and 13 bases lay in between. Germline CDR1 and CDR2: SGHRS and YFSETQ. CDR3 bases: TGCGCCAGCAGCTTGGAACAGGTGGCACTAGATACGCAGTATTTT. It is translated as CASSLEQVALDTQYF. The whole variable domain, remainder taken from reference TRBV5-1 and TRBJ2-3, is KAGVTQTPRYLIKTRGQQVTLSCSPISGHRSVSWYQQTPGQGLQFLFEYFSETQRNKGNFPGRFSGRQFSNSRSEMNVSTLELGDSALYLCASSLEQVALDTQYFGPGTRLTVL.

The J gene is TRBJ1-2, the V gene TRBV14; a possible D gene is TRBD1 (6 bases). This CDR3 has 13 residues. V dropped 3 bases and J dropped 4 bases, with 9 bases sitting between them. CDR1 and CDR2 (germline): SGHDN, FVKESK. CDR3 residues: CASSQFRGYGYTF. The CDR3 DNA sequence: TGTGCCAGCAGCCAGTTCAGGGGCTATGGCTACACCTTC.

This rearrangement joins TRBV2 to TRBJ2-1, with D possibly being TRBD1 (6 bases). Germline CDR1 is SNHLY and CDR2 is FYNNEI. CDR3 size: 14 residues. V was clipped by 7 bases and J by 4 bases, with 14 bases between them. Written as DNA, the CDR3 is TGTGCCAGCACACGTGACAGGAGTTACAATGAGCAGTTCTTC. Translation gives CASTRDRSYNEQFF.

The V and J genes are TRBV7-8 and TRBJ1-4; 8 bases line up with TRBD1. The germline CDR1 and CDR2 sequences are SGHVS and FQNEAQ. The CDR3 runs to 15 residues. The junction had 8 bases not matched to a gene; V was cut back by 1 base and J by 10 bases. The CDR3 DNA reads TGTGCCAGCAGCTTAGGTACAGGGGGACTCCCAAAACTGTTTTTT. Translation gives CASSLGTGGLPKLFF.

The rearrangement links TRBV7-3 to TRBJ2-3, with a possible D match to TRBD2 (7 bases). CDR1 and CDR2 from the germline V gene are SGHTA and FQGTGA. V dropped 4 bases and J dropped 2 bases, with 16 bases sitting between them. This CDR3 has 16 amino acids. As DNA, the CDR3 is TGTGCCAGCAGCTACTCCGGGGGGCCTAACACAGATACGCAGTATTTT. As protein: CASSYSGGPNTDTQYF.

This chain links TRBV5-6 with TRBJ1-4; D uncertain. This CDR3 has 17 amino acids. V lost 4 bases and J 4 bases, leaving 20 bases between the germline ends. CDR1 and CDR2 from the germline V gene are SGHDT and YYEEEE. CDR3 residues: CASSLFFLGQYNEKLFF. CDR3 nucleotide sequence: TGTGCCAGCAGCCTCTTCTTCCTTGGGCAGTATAATGAAAAACTGTTTTTT. The whole variable domain, filled in from reference TRBV5-6 and TRBJ1-4, reads DAGVTQSPTHLIKTRGQQVTLRCSPKSGHDTVSWYQQALGQGPQFIFQYYEEEERQRGNFPDRFSGHQFPNYSSELNVNALLLGDSALYLCASSLFFLGQYNEKLFFGSGTQLSVL.

This chain connects TRBV5-6 to TRBJ2-2; D is possibly TRBD1 (5 bases). V was shortened by 0 bases and J by 7 bases, with 7 bases between the two germline ends. The CDR3 totals 13 residues. CDR1 is SGHDT and CDR2 is YYEEEE in the germline V gene. The CDR3 DNA follows: TGTGCCAGCAGCTTGGTCCAGGGCGGGGAGCTGTTTTTT. It codes for CASSLVQGGELFF.

The gene calls are TRBV6-1 and TRBJ1-5; D is unresolved. The CDR3 is 15 amino acids. The germline V gene encodes CDR1 MNHNS and CDR2 SASEGT. Trimming cost V 3 bases and J 7 bases, with 16 bases left between them. The DNA for the CDR3 is TGTGCCAGCAGTGACCTAGGATACAAAGCCCAGCCCCAGCATTTT. Amino acids: CASSDLGYKAQPQHF.

This clone was detected once. The chain has TRBV5-1 and TRBJ2-3; 10 positions agree with TRBD1. Unmatched junction bases numbered 4, after V lost 0 bases and J lost 3 bases. Germline-derived CDR1 and CDR2 are SGHRS and YFSETQ. CDR3 size: 16 residues. The CDR3 protein is CASSLAWTGGTDTQYF. CDR3 nucleotide sequence: TGCGCCAGCAGCTTGGCATGGACAGGGGGGACAGATACGCAGTATTTT.

This clone has only one observation. This chain links TRBV19 with TRBJ1-2; weak D call: TRBD1 (6 bases). The CDR3 has 13 residues. The V gene's germline CDR1 is LNHDA and CDR2 SQIVND (reference sequence). Trimming took 5 bases from V and 5 from J, leaving 12 bases between them. The CDR3 bases are TGTGCCAGTAGTCGGACAGCTATATATGGCTACACCTTC. Translating gives CASSRTAIYGYTF.